This T cell receptor (beta chain) was retrieved from a study of T-cell memory formation after mild COVID-19. Whole-study findings and limits: Mainly CM and EM harbored the contracting CD4+ clones; mainly EMRA harbored the CD8+ ones.

Of note for this clonotype: The target antigen is unknown.

This CDR3 has 14 residues. Deletions cut 3 bases from V and 0 bases from J, with 11 bases between. CDR1 and CDR2 (germline): DFQATT, SNEGSKA (reference sequence). TCRdb passed the 5' RACE reads through MiXCR, listing each CDR3 protein once. Here the sample spans about 610,000 distinct CDR3 sequences, roughly 17% being singletons. The sequencing sample was made of PBMCs or a T cell subset sorted from them (not recorded which). This receptor was taken from an adult woman who had mild COVID-19 (a few samples of this study predate the infection). Cell type and time point are not known. The rearrangement links TRBV20-1 to TRBJ1-2; tentatively, D is TRBD1 (5 bases). For the CDR3, the DNA is TGCAGTGCTAGGACAGCCTCACCTAACTATGGCTACACCTTC. Encoded protein: CSARTASPNYGYTF.